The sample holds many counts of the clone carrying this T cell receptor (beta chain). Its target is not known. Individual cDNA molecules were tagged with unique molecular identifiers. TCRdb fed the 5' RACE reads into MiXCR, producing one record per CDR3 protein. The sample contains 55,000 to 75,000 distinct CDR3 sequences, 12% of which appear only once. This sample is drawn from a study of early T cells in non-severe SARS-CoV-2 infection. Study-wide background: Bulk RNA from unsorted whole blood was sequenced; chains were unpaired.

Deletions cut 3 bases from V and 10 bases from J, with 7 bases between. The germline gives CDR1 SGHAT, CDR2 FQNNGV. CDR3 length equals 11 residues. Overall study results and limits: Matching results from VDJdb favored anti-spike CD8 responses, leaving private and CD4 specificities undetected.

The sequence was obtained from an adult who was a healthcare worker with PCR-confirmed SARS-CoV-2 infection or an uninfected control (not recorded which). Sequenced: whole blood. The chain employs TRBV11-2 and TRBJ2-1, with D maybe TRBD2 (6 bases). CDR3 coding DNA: TGTGCCAGCAGCTTGACTAGAGAGCAGTTCTTC. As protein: CASSLTREQFF.